The 30 T cell receptor beta chains given below trace back to one sample, sequenced in a study of blood T cells in healthy people across ages. A sample-barcoded 5' primer and a J-beta primer mix were used in a second PCR of roughly 7 to 12 cycles. TCRdb called the 5' RACE reads again in MiXCR, with one record for every CDR3 protein. The data contain around 870,000 distinct CDR3 sequences, less than 35% of them singletons. Sequenced input: blood. These receptors all come from a woman of 80 years or more in good health.

This clonotype was observed a handful of times. This rearrangement joins TRBV2 to TRBJ1-5; D might be TRBD1 (5 bases). The CDR3 is made up of 14 amino acids. The ends were cut back, 5 bases at V and 2 bases at J, with 10 bases in the middle. Germline V lookup: CDR1 SNHLY, CDR2 FYNNEI. The CDR3 region is CASSRQSGNQPQHF. DNA for the CDR3: TGTGCCAGCAGTAGACAGTCGGGCAATCAGCCCCAGCATTTT.

Details on this clonotype: Given a much more abundant clone one base away, this may be a read error. The DNA for the CDR3 is TGCAGTGCCTACCCTATTGAAGCAGGGAGGGCAGATACGCAGTATTTT. Its protein is CSAYPIEAGRADTQYF. V usage is TRBV20-1 and J usage is TRBJ2-3; 7 bases map to TRBD2. CDR1 and CDR2 (germline): DFQATT, SNEGSKA (reference sequence). This CDR3 is 16 amino acids long. The V and J ends lost 6 bases and 4 bases, in that order; junction bases with no gene match: 16.

The genes are TRBV20-1 and TRBJ1-5; TRBD1 might be the D (5 bases). Trimming shortened V by 3 bases and J by 2 bases, and 17 bases separated the two germline ends. Germline CDR1 and CDR2: DFQATT and SNEGSKA (reference sequence). This CDR3 region has 16 residues. CDR3 coding DNA: TGCAGTGCTAGCCTCGGTGGGGGAGGTGGCAATCAGCCCCAGCATTTT. Translation: CSASLGGGGGNQPQHF.

The chain recombines TRBV4-3 with TRBJ1-1; D gene unclear. The CDR3 totals 15 residues. V was pared by 0 bases and J by 1 base, with 9 bases between. In germline, CDR1 is LGHNA, CDR2 YSLEER. As DNA, the CDR3 is TGCGCCAGCAGCCAAGAAGCCCCAAGGAACACTGAAGCTTTCTTT. Translation gives CASSQEAPRNTEAFF.

This clonotype was detected many times. V gene TRBV15 combines with J gene TRBJ2-3; 9 bases line up with TRBD1. Germline V CDR1 and CDR2: LNHNV, YYDKDF (reference sequence). This CDR3 region has 15 residues. Trimming cost V 2 bases and J 4 bases; bases outside gene matches: 4. CDR3 sequence reads: CATSRTGGRADTQYF. CDR3 nucleotides: TGTGCCACCAGCAGAACAGGGGGCCGTGCAGATACGCAGTATTTT.

The V and J genes are TRBV28 and TRBJ2-1; 7 nucleotides align to TRBD2. Trimming cost V 6 bases and J 0 bases; bases outside gene matches: 11. This CDR3 comprises 17 residues. The germline V gene has CDR1 MDHEN and CDR2 SYDVKM. CDR3 bases: TGTGCCAGCAGCACTACTGGCGGGGGTCGCTCCTACAATGAGCAGTTCTTC. Amino acid sequence: CASSTTGGGRSYNEQFF.

The table lists this clonotype with many counts. The chain has TRBV7-8 and TRBJ1-2; the D gene is possibly TRBD1 (5 bases). The V end lost 0 bases, the J end lost 4 bases, and 12 bases lay between the germline ends. The germline CDR1 and CDR2 sequences are SGHVS and FQNEAQ. The CDR3 extends over 15 amino acids. The CDR3 nucleotides are TGTGCCAGCAGCTTAGCTGCGACAGCATCCTATGGCTACACCTTC. Amino acids: CASSLAATASYGYTF.

This clonotype was seen many times. The CDR3 region has the DNA TGTGCCAGCAGCTTAGTCGGCCGGGGGGGGTTCAACTATGGCTACACCTTC. Encoded protein: CASSLVGRGGFNYGYTF. V usage is TRBV7-9 and J usage is TRBJ1-2; D is perhaps TRBD1 (5 bases). V was pared by 1 base and J by 2 bases, with 17 bases between. Germline CDR1 is SEHNR and CDR2 is FQNEAQ (reference sequence). The CDR3 has 17 amino acids.

This clonotype was seen at least ten times. The CDR3 DNA follows: TGCAGTGCTAGAGAGAAGGCAGGGGGCGGCACTGAAGCTTTCTTT. This codes for CSAREKAGGGTEAFF. The V gene is TRBV20-1, the J gene TRBJ1-1, with 8 nucleotides matching TRBD1. The J segment lost 4 bases and the V segment lost 0 bases, leaving 7 bases of the junction unmatched. This CDR3 comprises 15 residues. CDR1 is DFQATT, CDR2 SNEGSKA, per germline (reference sequence).

This clonotype has a count of ten or more. This chain joins TRBV2 and TRBJ2-3, with TRBD2 identical over 9 bases. In germline, CDR1 is SNHLY, CDR2 FYNNEI. The trim removed 7 bases at V and 2 bases at J, leaving 7 bases unmatched. This CDR3 is built from 15 residues. CDR3 amino acids: CASNRLAANTDTQYF. For the CDR3, the DNA is TGTGCCAGCAACAGACTAGCGGCAAACACAGATACGCAGTATTTT. Using reference TRBV2 and TRBJ2-3 for the parts outside the CDR3, the full variable domain is EPEVTQTPSHQVTQMGQEVILRCVPISNHLYFYWYRQILGQKVEFLVSFYNNEISEKSEIFDDQFSVERPDGSNFTLKIRSTKLEDSAMYFCASNRLAANTDTQYFGPGTRLTVL.

A few counts support this clonotype. The genes are TRBV11-2 and TRBJ2-3, with a tentative D call TRBD2 (6 bases). CDR1 is SGHAT, CDR2 FQNNGV, per germline. V shed 0 bases and J shed 1 base, with 17 bases lying between them. The CDR3 runs 18 residues. The CDR3 spells CASSLEVRGGEGTDTQYF. CDR3 bases: TGTGCCAGCAGCTTAGAGGTTCGGGGCGGGGAGGGCACAGATACGCAGTATTTT. The full variable domain, its missing parts supplied by reference TRBV11-2 and TRBJ2-3, is EAGVAQSPRYKIIEKRQSVAFWCNPISGHATLYWYQQILGQGPKLLIQFQNNGVVDDSQLPKDRFSAERLKGVDSTLKIQPAKLEDSAVYLCASSLEVRGGEGTDTQYFGPGTRLTVL.

A few counts support this clonotype. V usage is TRBV6-6 and J usage is TRBJ1-6; 10 nucleotides agree with TRBD1. The V gene's germline CDR1 is MNHNY and CDR2 SVGAGI (reference sequence). The CDR3 runs 16 residues. The J segment lost 14 bases and the V segment lost 2 bases, leaving 12 bases of the junction unmatched. The CDR3 loop reads CASSYPVGTGVGTLHF. CDR3 sequence (DNA): TGTGCCAGCAGTTACCCGGTTGGGACAGGGGTAGGGACCCTCCACTTT.

This clonotype has only a few counts. The CDR3 sequence: CASSARTGSGNEQYF. As DNA, the CDR3 is TGTGCCAGCAGTGCCCGGACAGGGTCCGGCAACGAGCAGTACTTC. V usage is TRBV6-1 and J usage is TRBJ2-7; 8 bases fit TRBD1. V lost 4 bases to trimming and J lost 5 bases; unmatched junction nucleotides: 10. This CDR3 comprises 15 residues. Germline V gene data show CDR1 as MNHNS and CDR2 as SASEGT.

This chain uses TRBV4-2 with TRBJ2-7; 7 bases agree with TRBD1. Germline lookup yields CDR1 LGHNA and CDR2 YNFKEQ. The V segment lost 2 bases and the J segment 3 bases; nucleotides outside the gene matches: 16. This CDR3 region has 18 residues. The CDR3 sequence is CASSQFGLGTEENYEQYF. In DNA form, the CDR3 reads TGTGCCAGCAGCCAATTCGGGTTGGGGACAGAAGAAAACTACGAGCAGTACTTC.

This clonotype occurred many times. Here the CDR3 reads CSGMGAVDTQYF. For the CDR3, the DNA is TGCAGTGGAATGGGGGCGGTAGATACGCAGTATTTT. This rearrangement joins TRBV20-1 to TRBJ2-3; the D gene is possibly TRBD1 (6 bases). Germline loops: CDR1 DFQATT, CDR2 SNEGSKA (reference sequence). This CDR3 is 12 amino acids long. Trimming pared 7 bases from V and 5 bases from J, leaving 13 bases between.

The genes are TRBV29-1 and TRBJ2-3, with a tentative D call TRBD2 (6 bases). Trimming pared 6 bases from V and 8 bases from J, leaving 24 bases between. CDR3 length equals 15 residues. Germline assignment: CDR1 SQVTM and CDR2 ANQGSEA. The CDR3: CSVLPGGSLSGTQYF. CDR3 DNA: TGCAGCGTCCTCCCTGGAGGGAGTCTCTCCGGTACGCAGTATTTT.

This clonotype was seen a handful of times. The rearrangement links TRBV20-1 to TRBJ2-5; 7 nucleotides align to TRBD1. This CDR3 spans 15 amino acids. The V gene end was trimmed by 1 base and the J gene end by 11 bases; junction bases not matched to a gene: 16. CDR1 and CDR2 from the germline V gene are DFQATT and SNEGSKA (reference sequence). The CDR3 protein is CSARGDPGQPEQQYF. CDR3 bases: TGCAGTGCTAGAGGTGATCCGGGACAGCCTGAACAGCAGTACTTC.

In regard to this clonotype: This may come from a read error, since a much larger clone is one base off. As DNA, the CDR3 is TGTGCCACCAGTGACCTCGGGAAGTTGAGCTCCTACAATGAGCAGTACTTC. Translation: CATSDLGKLSSYNEQYF. This sequence joins TRBV24-1 and TRBJ2-1, with D possibly being TRBD2 (5 bases). The DNA end lines up better with TRBJ2-7; the J call may be wrong. Per the germline V gene, CDR1 is KGHDR and CDR2 is SFDVKD. CDR3 length equals 17 residues.

Concerning this clonotype itself: Given a much more abundant clone one base away, this may be a read error. The J gene is TRBJ1-5, the V gene TRBV7-8; 7 positions agree with TRBD1. The CDR3 length is 14 residues. Germline-derived CDR1 and CDR2 are SGHVS and FQNEAQ. The DNA for the CDR3 is TGTGCCAGCAACCCGGGACAGATCAATCGGCCCCAGCATTTT. This codes for CASNPGQINRPQHF.

The chain recombines TRBV6-5 with TRBJ1-1; D is uncertain. The germline gives CDR1 MNHEY, CDR2 SVGAGI. The length of the CDR3 is 13 residues. V shed 6 bases and J shed 0 bases, with 8 bases lying between them. CDR3: CASRRNMNTEAFF. CDR3 nucleotide sequence: TGTGCCAGCAGACGCAACATGAACACTGAAGCTTTCTTT.

V gene TRBV14 combines with J gene TRBJ2-4; D ambiguous. CDR1 and CDR2 (germline): SGHDN, FVKESK. The CDR3 covers 13 residues. Trimming pared 2 bases from V and 8 bases from J, leaving 10 bases between. The CDR3 spells CASSQKFSDIQYF. CDR3 in DNA: TGTGCCAGCAGCCAAAAATTCAGTGACATTCAGTACTTC.

This clonotype has ten or more counts. V usage is TRBV11-2 and J usage is TRBJ2-3, with 8 bases matching TRBD2. The CDR3 contains 15 residues. In germline, CDR1 is SGHAT, CDR2 FQNNGV. Trimming removed 4 bases from V and 1 base from J; junction bases left unmatched: 4. CDR3 in DNA: TGTGCCAGCAGCTCCCGTAGCGGGGGCACAGATACGCAGTATTTT. This encodes CASSSRSGGTDTQYF.

Comment on this clonotype: A much larger clone differs from this one at a single base, so this may be a read error. The J gene is TRBJ1-2, the V gene TRBV7-2; D uncertain. Germline assignment: CDR1 SGHTA and CDR2 FQGNSA. The CDR3 extends over 16 amino acids. CDR3 in amino acids: CASSLGGGEAYYGHTF. The CDR3 region has the DNA TGTGCCAGCAGCTTAGGGGGTGGGGAGGCTTACTATGGCCACACCTTC.

To note about this clonotype: A much larger clone lies a single base off, so this may be a read error. The rearrangement uses TRBV6-4 and TRBJ2-3, with TRBD2 identical over 7 bases. The CDR3 is 14 residues long. CDR1 is MRHNA, CDR2 SNTAGT, per germline. Written as DNA, the CDR3 is TGTGCCAGCAGTATGGGAGGGAGCATAGATACGCAGTATTTT. It is translated as CASSMGGSIDTQYF.

The V gene is TRBV6-5, the J gene TRBJ2-2; D unresolved. Per germline, CDR1 MNHEY and CDR2 SVGAGI. The CDR3 spans 10 residues. Trimming removed 8 bases at V and 8 bases at J, with 6 bases between. The CDR3 reads CASGRGELFF. The DNA for the CDR3 is TGTGCCAGCGGCCGGGGGGAGCTGTTTTTT.

The V gene is TRBV7-2, the J gene TRBJ1-1; TRBD1 matches at 7 bases. Germline V lookup: CDR1 SGHTA, CDR2 FQGNSA. Trimming cost V 2 bases and J 1 base; bases outside gene matches: 7. There are 16 residues in the CDR3. The CDR3 nucleotides read TGTGCCAGCAGCTTAAGTAGGGGGCGCCGGAACACTGAAGCTTTCTTT. Translated: CASSLSRGRRNTEAFF.

V is TRBV7-9 and J is TRBJ2-2, with D possibly TRBD2 on 5 matching bases. With 3 bases removed from V and 0 bases from J, the gap between germline ends came to 11 bases. From germline, CDR1 is SEHNR and CDR2 FQNEAQ (reference sequence). The CDR3 covers 16 residues. The DNA of the CDR3 is TGTGCCAGCAGCTTGGGTGAGGGTCCGAACACCGGGGAGCTGTTTTTT. Residues: CASSLGEGPNTGELFF.

At least ten counts were recorded for this clonotype. The gene calls are TRBV20-1 and TRBJ2-5; 8 bases map to TRBD2. The junction had 12 bases not matched to a gene; V was cut back by 3 bases and J by 3 bases. The CDR3 totals 16 residues. Germline V lookup: CDR1 DFQATT, CDR2 SNEGSKA (reference sequence). The CDR3 loop reads CSARPIAGRGEETQYF. CDR3 DNA sequence: TGCAGTGCTAGGCCCATAGCGGGGAGAGGGGAAGAGACCCAGTACTTC.

The chain has TRBV7-2 and TRBJ2-1; 9 bases map to TRBD2. The V segment lost 4 bases and the J segment 1 base; nucleotides outside the gene matches: 14. Looked up from germline, CDR1 is SGHTA and CDR2 is FQGNSA. This CDR3 is built from 19 residues. The CDR3 DNA sequence: TGTGCCAGCAGCTCGGGGAGATTTGGCGGGGGGGCTTCCTACAATGAGCAGTTCTTC. Its protein is CASSSGRFGGGASYNEQFF.

This clonotype was seen a few times. The V and J genes are TRBV12-3 or TRBV12-4 and TRBJ1-1; D might be TRBD1 (5 bases). The CDR3 spans 14 residues. V lost 6 bases to trimming and J lost 6 bases, with 17 bases between them. CDR3 nucleotide sequence: TGTGCCAGCAGGGCCGGGACGAGGGGTGCTGAAGCTTTCTTT. Encoded protein: CASRAGTRGAEAFF.